The 30 T cell receptor beta chains below come from one sample, sequenced in a study of graft-versus-host responses after intestinal transplantation (dated by TCRdb to the early 2020s). Library creation used the immunoSEQ multiplex PCR assay. TCRdb retrieved this table from immuneACCESS and kept in-frame rearrangements only. Not all clones are present; in checked studies, unresolved V genes account for under half, and no reason is known for the remainder. This sample has just under 100,000 clones in its table, and 75% to 95% of those were observed once. The ten top clones hold 16% of the sample. Material: PBMCs, obtained approximately 420 days after intestinal transplant. The receptor set was obtained from a human patient who received an intestinal transplant, so some T cells may come from the graft donor.

Concerning this clone: The junction does not match germline at one end; this may be a read error. This chain uses TRBV7-3 with TRBJ1-2; D call uncertain. The CDR3 runs to 10 residues. Germline assignment: CDR1 SGHTA and CDR2 FQGTGA. In DNA form, the CDR3 reads TGTGCCAGCATGTGGGGTCAGACTCCCTTC. Protein: CASMWGQTPF.

The chain recombines TRBV2 with TRBJ2-1; the match to TRBD2 covers 8 bases. Trimming removed 1 base from V and 6 bases from J; junction bases left unmatched: 8. CDR3 length: 16 residues. Germline V CDR1 and CDR2: SNHLY, FYNNEI. The CDR3 DNA reads as TGTGCCAGCAGTGAAGTCGCGGGGGGCGGTGGCAATGAGCAGTTCTTC. Translating it yields CASSEVAGGGGNEQFF.

The chain carries TRBV5-6 and TRBJ2-7; 10 bases agree with TRBD2. In germline, CDR1 is SGHDT, CDR2 YYEEEE. The CDR3 totals 12 residues. After removal of 0 bases from V and 9 bases from J, the junction contained 0 bases not matched to a gene. CDR3 loop: CASSLGLAGQYF. CDR3 coding DNA: TGTGCCAGCAGCTTGGGACTAGCGGGGCAGTACTTC.

The sample holds a few counts of this clone. The chain has TRBV6-1 and TRBJ1-3; tentatively, D is TRBD1 (5 bases). V gave up 3 bases and J gave up 2 bases, with 11 bases separating them. The CDR3 length is 15 residues. CDR1 is MNHNS and CDR2 is SASEGT in the germline V gene. The chain's CDR3 is CASSERGWPGNTIYF. CDR3 bases: TGTGCCAGCAGTGAGCGGGGCTGGCCTGGAAACACCATATATTTT.

The rearrangement uses TRBV2 and TRBJ2-7, with D perhaps assigned TRBD1 or TRBD2 (5 bases each). V was shortened by 8 bases and J by 0 bases, with 8 bases between the two germline ends. Per the germline V gene, CDR1 is SNHLY and CDR2 is FYNNEI. The CDR3 has 12 residues. The DNA for the CDR3 is TGTGCCAGCGGGGGAGACTCCTACGAGCAGTACTTC. It translates to CASGGDSYEQYF.

The chain has TRBV6-1 and TRBJ2-1; no reliable D call. The CDR3 is 13 amino acids. Trimming took 2 bases from V and 15 from J, leaving 17 bases between them. CDR1 MNHNS and CDR2 SASEGT come from the germline V gene. The CDR3 DNA reads TGTGCCAGCAGTGAATTTATTGGATCGTTCGCGTTCTTC. This encodes CASSEFIGSFAFF.

This clone was detected once. The chain carries TRBV5-6 and TRBJ1-1; D is unresolved. The CDR3 length is 13 residues. The germline gives CDR1 SGHDT, CDR2 YYEEEE. Between the trimmed V and J ends, which lost 0 bases and 5 bases, there was a span of 8 bases. CDR3 loop: CASSLGGGTEAFF. CDR3 nucleotides: TGTGCCAGCAGCTTGGGGGGAGGGACTGAAGCTTTCTTT.

The chain recombines TRBV9 with TRBJ2-7; 7 bases fit TRBD2. Germline V CDR1 and CDR2: SGDLS, YYNGEE. J was trimmed by 0 bases and V by 0 bases; bases with no gene match: 6. The CDR3 consists of 16 residues. The DNA for the CDR3 is TGTGCCAGCAGCGTAGGCGCTAGCGGCAGCTCCTACGAGCAGTACTTC. Protein sequence: CASSVGASGSSYEQYF.

This clone has only one observation. V is TRBV18 and J is TRBJ1-5; D remains ambiguous. This CDR3 region has 14 residues. The ends were cut back, 4 bases at V and 0 bases at J, with 7 bases in the middle. Germline V gene sequence: CDR1 KGHSH, CDR2 LQKENI. The CDR3 coding sequence is TGTGCCAGCTCACAGGAGTATAGCAATCAGCCCCAGCATTTT. Its protein product is CASSQEYSNQPQHF.

The chain recombines TRBV5-1 with TRBJ2-7; D is ambiguous. The germline V gene has CDR1 SGHRS and CDR2 YFSETQ. The CDR3 length is 16 residues. The V and J ends lost 0 bases and 3 bases respectively, with 16 bases between them. The chain's CDR3 is CASSLVAALRDYEQYF. Here the CDR3 DNA reads TGCGCCAGCAGCTTGGTTGCCGCACTAAGGGACTACGAGCAGTACTTC. The entire variable domain, with the rest obtained from reference TRBV5-1 and TRBJ2-7, is as follows: KAGVTQTPRYLIKTRGQQVTLSCSPISGHRSVSWYQQTPGQGLQFLFEYFSETQRNKGNFPGRFSGRQFSNSRSEMNVSTLELGDSALYLCASSLVAALRDYEQYFGPGTRLTVT.

The chain employs TRBV12-5 and TRBJ1-4, with 7 bases that match TRBD1. J was trimmed by 8 bases and V by 3 bases; bases with no gene match: 6. The CDR3 spans 14 residues. Germline assignment: CDR1 LGHNT and CDR2 FRNRAP. The CDR3 loop is CASGFYRGGEKLFF. CDR3 DNA: TGTGCTAGTGGTTTTTACAGGGGTGGGGAAAAACTGTTTTTT.

This chain links TRBV19 with TRBJ2-5; D is uncertain. The J call is in doubt because the DNA end fits TRBJ2-7 better. Per germline, CDR1 LNHDA and CDR2 SQIVND (reference sequence). The CDR3 has 14 amino acids. The CDR3 here is CASSIPTHPYEQYF. The CDR3, as DNA: TGTGCCAGTAGTATCCCCACCCACCCTTACGAGCAGTACTTC.

This sequence joins TRBV7-2 and TRBJ1-2; no clear D gene. This CDR3 has 12 amino acids. Trimming left V 1 base short and J 4 bases short, with 4 bases between. CDR1 is SGHTA and CDR2 is FQGNSA in the germline V gene. In nucleotides, the CDR3 is TGTGCCAGCAGCTTAGGGAGCTATGGCTACACCTTC. Its protein product is CASSLGSYGYTF.

CDR3 coding DNA: TGTGCCAGCAGCCCAACAACAAGCGGCACCGGGGAGCTGTTTTTT. Amino acids: CASSPTTSGTGELFF. The chain joins TRBV7-9 to TRBJ2-2; TRBD2 is a possible D gene (5 bases). Germline values: CDR1 SEHNR, CDR2 FQNEAQ (reference sequence). The CDR3 length is 15 residues. The germline V and J ends were trimmed by 5 bases and 4 bases, with 14 bases remaining between them.

Of note for this clone: A read error may be the cause here, since a much bigger clone is one base away. The chain's CDR3 is CASSYSSGGANEQFF. The CDR3 DNA reads TGTGCCAGCAGTTACTCTAGCGGGGGGGCCAATGAGCAGTTCTTC. The chain is built from TRBV6-5 and TRBJ2-1; 11 bases are a match to TRBD2. Germline trimming cut 0 bases from V and 6 bases from J; bases unmatched to any gene: 1. Germline-derived CDR1 and CDR2 are MNHEY and SVGAGI. The CDR3 covers 15 residues.

V usage is TRBV30 and J usage is TRBJ2-3; 10 positions agree with TRBD1. V trimming: 2 bases; J trimming: 5 bases; junction bases outside the gene matches: 22. The CDR3 covers 20 residues. Germline CDR1 GTSNPN, CDR2 SVGIG (reference sequence). CDR3 protein: CAWSHMTGGAVYGGGDTQYF. Written as DNA, the CDR3 is TGTGCCTGGAGTCACATGACAGGGGGCGCCGTCTACGGGGGAGGAGATACGCAGTATTTT.

This sequence joins TRBV7-3 and TRBJ1-5, with unresolved D. V lost 7 bases and J 0 bases, leaving 1 base between the germline ends. From germline, CDR1 is SGHTA and CDR2 FQGTGA. This CDR3 comprises 11 residues. The CDR3 coding sequence is TGTGCCAGCAATAGCAATCAGCCCCAGCATTTT. It encodes CASNSNQPQHF.

V usage is TRBV6-6 and J usage is TRBJ1-1; no clear D. Germline CDR1 MNHNY, CDR2 SVGAGI (reference sequence). This CDR3 spans 13 amino acids. Trimming left V 6 bases short and J 1 base short, with 9 bases between. As DNA, the CDR3 is TGTGCCAGCAGCCTGGACGGGAACACTGAAGCTTTCTTT. It is translated as CASSLDGNTEAFF.

The genes are TRBV7-9 and TRBJ2-5; D might be TRBD2 (6 bases). CDR1 is SEHNR and CDR2 is FQNEAQ in the germline V gene (reference sequence). The V and J ends lost 5 bases and 5 bases respectively, with 21 bases between them. The CDR3 extends over 16 amino acids. CDR3 nucleotides: TGTGCCAGCAGCCGGGGCGGGGAAGTCCTACGGGAGACCCAGTACTTC. The encoded protein is CASSRGGEVLRETQYF.

The chain is built from TRBV6-5 and TRBJ1-1; TRBD1 matches at 7 bases. The CDR3 has 13 residues. Germline assignment: CDR1 MNHEY and CDR2 SVGAGI. V was pared by 8 bases and J by 5 bases, with 8 bases of the junction left unmatched. Written as DNA, the CDR3 is TGTGCCAGCGCCCGACAGGGAGGGACTGAAGCTTTCTTT. It translates to CASARQGGTEAFF.

The rearrangement uses TRBV18 and TRBJ1-4; D remains ambiguous. V was pared by 3 bases and J by 2 bases, with 10 bases between. Germline CDR1 reads KGHSH; CDR2 reads LQKENI. The CDR3 sequence is 15 residues long. In DNA, the CDR3 is TGTGCCAGCTCACCTAACTCGCTCACTAATGAAAAACTGTTTTTT. This translates into CASSPNSLTNEKLFF.

The J gene is TRBJ2-7, the V gene TRBV12-5; D tentatively reads TRBD1 or TRBD2 (5 bases each). Germline V gene data show CDR1 as LGHNT and CDR2 as FRNRAP. V lost 0 bases, J lost 7 bases, and 16 bases lay in between. The CDR3 contains 15 residues. The CDR3 DNA follows: TGTGCTAGTGGTTTGGTATGGGGCAGGCCGGGGGAGCAGTACTTC. Protein: CASGLVWGRPGEQYF.

The chain couples TRBV27 to TRBJ2-7; D gene ambiguous. CDR3 length equals 16 residues. The V gene's germline CDR1 is MNHEY and CDR2 SMNVEV (reference sequence). Between the trimmed V and J ends, which lost 6 bases and 0 bases, there was a span of 18 bases. CDR3 sequence (DNA): TGTGCCAGCAGAGGAAAGGCGGCCTTCAGCTCCTACGAGCAGTACTTC. Translated, it gives CASRGKAAFSSYEQYF.

Regarding this clone: Other DNA variants within this sample encode the same CDR3. This chain joins TRBV9 and TRBJ1-1; maybe TRBD1 (5 bases). The CDR3 has 14 amino acids. Germline CDR1 is SGDLS and CDR2 is YYNGEE. The ends were cut back, 2 bases at V and 0 bases at J, with 8 bases in the middle. The CDR3 sequence is CASSVGGMNTEAFF. The CDR3 DNA sequence: TGTGCCAGCAGCGTTGGGGGAATGAACACTGAAGCTTTCTTT.

The chain couples TRBV10-2 to TRBJ2-1; TRBD2 aligns across 8 bases. V shed 3 bases, J shed 6 bases, and the junction held 7 bases outside the gene matches. The CDR3 runs 15 residues. Germline CDR1 reads WSHSY; CDR2 reads SAAADI. In DNA form, the CDR3 reads TGCGCCAGCAGTGACCCGGGGGGGGGCGCCAATGAGCAGTTCTTC. Translating gives CASSDPGGGANEQFF.

This clone was seen a few times. The chain recombines TRBV2 with TRBJ1-1; D unresolved. There are 13 residues in the CDR3. V lost 8 bases, J lost 2 bases, and 12 bases lay in between. CDR1 is SNHLY and CDR2 is FYNNEI in the germline V gene. The CDR3 spells CASLPDRNTEAFF. CDR3 DNA: TGTGCCAGCCTTCCCGACCGTAACACTGAAGCTTTCTTT.

The chain is built from TRBV4-1 and TRBJ2-3, with TRBD1 identical over 8 bases. V shed 2 bases, J shed 2 bases, and the junction held 6 bases outside the gene matches. The CDR3 loop spans 16 amino acids. Germline V lookup: CDR1 MGHRA, CDR2 YSYEKL. CDR3 DNA sequence: TGCGCCAGCAGCCAACCGACAGGGGCCCCCACAGATACGCAGTATTTT. This sequence encodes CASSQPTGAPTDTQYF.

The V gene is TRBV10-3, the J gene TRBJ1-5; no reliable D call. This CDR3 region has 13 residues. CDR1 is ENHRY and CDR2 is SYGVKD in the germline V gene. V shed 0 bases and J shed 6 bases, with 6 bases lying between them. The CDR3 coding sequence is TGTGCCATCAGTGAGTCGGACGGTCAGCCCCAGCATTTT. This codes for CAISESDGQPQHF.

The chain employs TRBV10-3 and TRBJ2-3; the D gene is possibly TRBD2 (6 bases). CDR3 length: 15 amino acids. Looked up from germline, CDR1 is ENHRY and CDR2 is SYGVKD. Trimming removed 10 bases at V and 0 bases at J, with 17 bases between. CDR3 in amino acids: CATWFGGTSTDTQYF. Written as DNA, the CDR3 is TGTGCCACATGGTTTGGCGGGACGAGCACAGATACGCAGTATTTT.

The table lists this clone with a count of one. V is TRBV5-6 and J is TRBJ2-7, with 7 positions matching TRBD1. The V segment lost 4 bases and the J segment 2 bases; nucleotides outside the gene matches: 9. CDR1 is SGHDT, CDR2 YYEEEE, per germline. This CDR3 is 15 amino acids long. CDR3 nucleotide sequence: TGTGCCAGCAGCCTTTCCGGGACAGTCACCTACGAGCAGTACTTC. Protein: CASSLSGTVTYEQYF.